The T cell receptor (beta chain) under discussion was sequenced for a study of blood T cell repertoires in COVID-19 (dated by TCRdb to 2020 to 2022). For the study in its entirety: Samples covering the acute and convalescent phases of COVID-19 were provided by collaborators in the United States, Italy and Spain. Nearly every sample came with metadata listing a de-identified subject ID, COVID-19 status, age in years and sex. The dataset comprised deeply sampled blood TCRbeta repertoires from subjects exposed to, actively infected with, or recovered from COVID-19. A freely available public database, intended as a resource for researchers studying the immune response to SARS-CoV-2, is where the repertoires were released. The samples were drawn from the first 160 participants of the ongoing ImmuneRACE study and from 1,254 subjects provided by 6 global collaborators. Where available, HLA class I and class II types were taken from metadata supplied by the sample provider and were not determined by assay-based typing. The prospective study material was composed of cDNA or gDNA derived from T cells, B-cell-depleted T cells, or PBMCs.

One collaborating source in Seattle enrolled patients while the patients were actively infected and followed the patients over time throughout the course of disease. The collaborating institutions used their own protocols to collect whole blood in K2EDTA tubes. For TCRbeta analysis, collaborators shipped samples as frozen whole blood, isolated PBMCs, or DNA extracted from either of those sample types. The CDR3 starts with the cysteine, ends with the phenylalanine, and has 15 residues. Left in the record is the CDR3 DNA by itself, 45 bases read in frame from the first base. Reading the germline V gene gives CDR1 MGHRA and CDR2 YSYEKL. V is clipped by 0 bases and J by 0 bases, and the sequence between their germline boundaries is 8 bases long. Study-wide conclusions, independent of this receptor: How much clinical and demographic metadata was included differed by source and by participant, and the metadata was provided uncurated.

With regard to this clone: There is no known antigen for this receptor. Base quality data are lacking; no much larger clone is found one base away.

TCRbeta CDR3 regions were amplified from genomic DNA using the immunoSEQ Assay, a bias-controlled multiplex PCR. Regarding the original processing steps: The number of nucleated cells in each sample was estimated by amplification of reference gene primers within the assay. Sequence reads were collapsed and filtered to measure the absolute abundance of every unique TCRbeta CDR3 rearrangement. For each sample, productive Simpson clonality was calculated as the square root of Simpson's diversity index across productive rearrangements. Entries here come from immuneACCESS through TCRdb and include only in-frame sequences with V and J called. Some clones fail to appear in such tables; in the studies checked, an unresolved V gene covers under half of the shortfall, and the cause of the remainder is unknown. From that table come the V and J calls and clone size; the DNA was used to work out D and trimming. For this sample the table gives fewer than 350,000 clones, of which roughly nine tenths were detected only once. The ten largest clones capture over 9.5% of the sample.

The chain joins TRBV4-1 to TRBJ1-1; the D gene cannot be named for sure. The source material was peripheral blood. The receptor was derived from a woman aged 30 to 39 with COVID-19, enrolled during active disease. Read as DNA, the sequence is TGCGCCAGCAGCCAAGAATCTACAGTGAACACTGAAGCTTTCTTT. Its product reads: CASSQESTVNTEAFF.